Reported below is one TCR beta chain. Ten or more counts support this clonotype. Its antigen target is currently unknown. No quality values exist for individual bases; no much larger clone is one base distant. This specimen comes from a study of T-cell reconstitution after alpha-beta-depleted transplantation in children (dated by TCRdb to between 2015 and 2016). Background on the whole study: T-cell immune reconstitution after TCRalphabeta/CD19-depleted allogeneic hematopoietic cell transplantation in children was quantitatively tracked in the study by means of TCR repertoire profiling.

To prepare the library, PCR was applied. This sample was sequenced with an Illumina HiSeq 2500. TCR libraries were prepared with molecular barcoding, using unique molecular identifiers to normalize TCRbeta repertoire quantification. TCRdb itself trimmed the public reads at Q25 with fastp, ran MiXCR and retained productive beta chains. Every CDR3 protein is listed once, alongside the most common genes and DNA of its rows. For this sample the table gives approximately 420,000 distinct CDR3 sequences, of which roughly 10% were detected only once. The ten largest clones take up roughly 6% of the sample. This material consisted of PBMCs from the stem cell graft donor, taken from the stem cell graft. The TCR was taken from a human donor who donated a stem cell graft to a child with acute myeloid leukemia.

The base sequence is TGTGCCAGCAGTTCAGGGGACTATGGCTACACCTTC. Translated, it reads CASSSGDYGYTF. The chain employs TRBV12-3 or TRBV12-4 and TRBJ1-2; TRBD1 is a possible D gene, resting on 6 matching bases. Cut back by 4 bases and 3 bases, the V and J ends lie 6 bases apart. Including the terminal cysteine and phenylalanine, the CDR3 comprises 12 residues. Of all the DNA, just the CDR3 is kept, 36 bases in frame from base 1.